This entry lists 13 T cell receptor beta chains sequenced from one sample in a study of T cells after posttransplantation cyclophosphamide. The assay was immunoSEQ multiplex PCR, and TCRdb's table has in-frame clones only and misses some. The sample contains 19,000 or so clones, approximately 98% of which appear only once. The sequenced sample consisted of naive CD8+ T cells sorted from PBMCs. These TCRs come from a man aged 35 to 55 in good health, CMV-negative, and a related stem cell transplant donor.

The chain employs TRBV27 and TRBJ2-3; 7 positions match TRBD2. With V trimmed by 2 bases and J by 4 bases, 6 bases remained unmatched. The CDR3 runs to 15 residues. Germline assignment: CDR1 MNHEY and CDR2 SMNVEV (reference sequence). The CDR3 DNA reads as TGTGCCAGCAGTTTAAAAGCGGGAAGGTCAGATACGCAGTATTTT. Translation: CASSLKAGRSDTQYF.

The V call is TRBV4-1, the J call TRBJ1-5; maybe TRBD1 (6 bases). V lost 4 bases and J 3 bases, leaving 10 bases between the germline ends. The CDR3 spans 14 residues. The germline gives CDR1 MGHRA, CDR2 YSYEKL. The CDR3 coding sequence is TGCGCCAGCAGCCCAGGACAGCTCAATCAGCCCCAGCATTTT. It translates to CASSPGQLNQPQHF.

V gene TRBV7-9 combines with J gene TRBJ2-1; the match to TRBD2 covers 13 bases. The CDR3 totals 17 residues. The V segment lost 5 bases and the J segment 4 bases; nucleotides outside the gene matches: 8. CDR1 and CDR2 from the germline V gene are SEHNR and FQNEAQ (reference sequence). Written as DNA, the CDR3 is TGTGCCAGCAGCACGCGACTAGCGGGAGGCATGTACAATGAGCAGTTCTTC. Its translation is CASSTRLAGGMYNEQFF.

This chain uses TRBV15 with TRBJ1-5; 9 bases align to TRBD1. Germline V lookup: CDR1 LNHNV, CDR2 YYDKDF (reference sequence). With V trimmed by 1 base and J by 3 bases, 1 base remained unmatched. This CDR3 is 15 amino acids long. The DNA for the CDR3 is TGTGCCACCAGCAGAGGGGACAGGGACAATCAGCCCCAGCATTTT. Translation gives CATSRGDRDNQPQHF.

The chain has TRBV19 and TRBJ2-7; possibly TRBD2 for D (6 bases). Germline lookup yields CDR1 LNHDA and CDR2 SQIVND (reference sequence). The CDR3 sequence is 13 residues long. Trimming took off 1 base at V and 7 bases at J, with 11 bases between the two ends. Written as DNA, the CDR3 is TGTGCCAGTAGTATAGCACCGGGAGATGAGCAGTACTTC. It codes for CASSIAPGDEQYF.

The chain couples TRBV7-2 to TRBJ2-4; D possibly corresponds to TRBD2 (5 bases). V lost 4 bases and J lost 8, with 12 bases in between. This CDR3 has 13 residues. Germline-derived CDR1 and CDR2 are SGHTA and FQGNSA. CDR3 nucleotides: TGTGCCAGCAGCTGGGTCCTGGGAGACATTCAGTACTTC. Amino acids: CASSWVLGDIQYF. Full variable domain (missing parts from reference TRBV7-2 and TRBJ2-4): GAGVSQSPSNKVTEKGKDVELRCDPISGHTALYWYRQSLGQGLEFLIYFQGNSAPDKSGLPSDRFSAERTGGSVSTLTIQRTQQEDSAVYLCASSWVLGDIQYFGAGTRLSVL.

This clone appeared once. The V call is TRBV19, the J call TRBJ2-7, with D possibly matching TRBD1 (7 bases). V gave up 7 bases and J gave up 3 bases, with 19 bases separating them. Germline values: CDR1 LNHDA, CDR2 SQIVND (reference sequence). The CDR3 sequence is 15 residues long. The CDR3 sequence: CASKRRGDSHYEQYF. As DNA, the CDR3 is TGTGCCAGTAAGAGGAGGGGGGACAGCCACTACGAGCAGTACTTC.

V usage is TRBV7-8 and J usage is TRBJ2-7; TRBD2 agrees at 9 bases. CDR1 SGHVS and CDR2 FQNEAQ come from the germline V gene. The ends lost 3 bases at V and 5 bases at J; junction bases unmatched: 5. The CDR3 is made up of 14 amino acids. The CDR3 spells CASSFLAGFHEQYF. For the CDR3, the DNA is TGTGCCAGCAGCTTCCTAGCGGGATTCCACGAGCAGTACTTC.

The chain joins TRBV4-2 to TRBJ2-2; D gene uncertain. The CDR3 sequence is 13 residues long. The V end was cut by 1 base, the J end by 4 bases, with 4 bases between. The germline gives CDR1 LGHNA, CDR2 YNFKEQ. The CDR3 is CASSQGSTGELFF. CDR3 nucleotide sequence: TGTGCCAGCAGCCAAGGGAGCACCGGGGAGCTGTTTTTT.

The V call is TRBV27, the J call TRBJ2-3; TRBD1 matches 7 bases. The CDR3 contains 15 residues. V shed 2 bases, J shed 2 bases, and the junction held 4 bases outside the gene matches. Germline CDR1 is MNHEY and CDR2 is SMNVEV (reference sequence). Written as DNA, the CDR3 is TGTGCCAGCAGTTTAATCGACAGGGCCACAGATACGCAGTATTTT. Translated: CASSLIDRATDTQYF.

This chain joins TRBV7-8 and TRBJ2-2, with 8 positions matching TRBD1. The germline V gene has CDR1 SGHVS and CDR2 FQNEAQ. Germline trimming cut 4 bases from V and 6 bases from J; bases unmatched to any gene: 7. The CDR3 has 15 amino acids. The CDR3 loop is CASSSTGVKAGELFF. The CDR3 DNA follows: TGTGCCAGCAGCTCGACAGGGGTGAAAGCCGGGGAGCTGTTTTTT.

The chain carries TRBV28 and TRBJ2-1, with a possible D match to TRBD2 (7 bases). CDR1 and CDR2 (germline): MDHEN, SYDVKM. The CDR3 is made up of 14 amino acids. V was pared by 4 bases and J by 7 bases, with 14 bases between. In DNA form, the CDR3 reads TGTGCCAGCAGTTCACAGGGAGGGGGAAATGAGCAGTTCTTC. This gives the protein CASSSQGGGNEQFF.

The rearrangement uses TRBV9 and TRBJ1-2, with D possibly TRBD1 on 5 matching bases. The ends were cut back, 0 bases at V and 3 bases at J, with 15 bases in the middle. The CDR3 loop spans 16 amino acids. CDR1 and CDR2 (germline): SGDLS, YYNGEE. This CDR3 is CASSVATGRADYGYTF. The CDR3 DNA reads TGTGCCAGCAGCGTAGCTACGGGCAGGGCGGACTATGGCTACACCTTC.